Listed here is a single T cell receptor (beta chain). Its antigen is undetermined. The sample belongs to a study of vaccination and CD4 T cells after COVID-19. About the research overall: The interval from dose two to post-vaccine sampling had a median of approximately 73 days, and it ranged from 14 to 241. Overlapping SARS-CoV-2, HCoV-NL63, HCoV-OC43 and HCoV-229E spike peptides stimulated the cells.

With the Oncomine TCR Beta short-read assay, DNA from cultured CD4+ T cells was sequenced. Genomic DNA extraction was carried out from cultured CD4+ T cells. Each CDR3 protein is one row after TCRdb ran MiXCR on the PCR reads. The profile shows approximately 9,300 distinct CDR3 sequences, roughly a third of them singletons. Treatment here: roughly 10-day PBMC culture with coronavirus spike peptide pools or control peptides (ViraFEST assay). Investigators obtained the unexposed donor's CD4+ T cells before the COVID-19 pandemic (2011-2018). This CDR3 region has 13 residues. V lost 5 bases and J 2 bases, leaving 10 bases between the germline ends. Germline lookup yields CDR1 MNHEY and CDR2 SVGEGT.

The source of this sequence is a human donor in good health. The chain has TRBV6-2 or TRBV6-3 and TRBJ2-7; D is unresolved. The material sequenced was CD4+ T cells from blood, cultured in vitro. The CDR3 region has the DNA TGTGCCAGCAGTGAAACGGTAACCTACGAGCAGTACTTC. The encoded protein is CASSETVTYEQYF.